Here is one TCR beta chain with its context. This entry is derived from a study of T cell changes during pregnancy in multiple sclerosis. Germline trimming cut 6 bases from V and 7 bases from J; bases unmatched to any gene: 9. Germline V gives CDR1 KGHSH, CDR2 LQKENI. The CDR3 is 14 residues long. The repertoire was sequenced with immunoSEQ multiplex PCR; TCRdb's copy has only in-frame clones and lacks some. The sample records 20,000 to 25,000 clones, 80% to 90% being singletons. The chain carries TRBV18 and TRBJ1-5; 7 nucleotides match TRBD1. The sequencing used CD4+ T cells from peripheral blood mononuclear cells, collected in the first trimester of pregnancy. The TCR was taken from a female donor in good health, enrolled as a control in a pregnancy study. CDR3 bases: TGTGCCAGCTCTATAGACAGGGCGGTGCAGCCCCAGCATTTT. Translated: CASSIDRAVQPQHF.